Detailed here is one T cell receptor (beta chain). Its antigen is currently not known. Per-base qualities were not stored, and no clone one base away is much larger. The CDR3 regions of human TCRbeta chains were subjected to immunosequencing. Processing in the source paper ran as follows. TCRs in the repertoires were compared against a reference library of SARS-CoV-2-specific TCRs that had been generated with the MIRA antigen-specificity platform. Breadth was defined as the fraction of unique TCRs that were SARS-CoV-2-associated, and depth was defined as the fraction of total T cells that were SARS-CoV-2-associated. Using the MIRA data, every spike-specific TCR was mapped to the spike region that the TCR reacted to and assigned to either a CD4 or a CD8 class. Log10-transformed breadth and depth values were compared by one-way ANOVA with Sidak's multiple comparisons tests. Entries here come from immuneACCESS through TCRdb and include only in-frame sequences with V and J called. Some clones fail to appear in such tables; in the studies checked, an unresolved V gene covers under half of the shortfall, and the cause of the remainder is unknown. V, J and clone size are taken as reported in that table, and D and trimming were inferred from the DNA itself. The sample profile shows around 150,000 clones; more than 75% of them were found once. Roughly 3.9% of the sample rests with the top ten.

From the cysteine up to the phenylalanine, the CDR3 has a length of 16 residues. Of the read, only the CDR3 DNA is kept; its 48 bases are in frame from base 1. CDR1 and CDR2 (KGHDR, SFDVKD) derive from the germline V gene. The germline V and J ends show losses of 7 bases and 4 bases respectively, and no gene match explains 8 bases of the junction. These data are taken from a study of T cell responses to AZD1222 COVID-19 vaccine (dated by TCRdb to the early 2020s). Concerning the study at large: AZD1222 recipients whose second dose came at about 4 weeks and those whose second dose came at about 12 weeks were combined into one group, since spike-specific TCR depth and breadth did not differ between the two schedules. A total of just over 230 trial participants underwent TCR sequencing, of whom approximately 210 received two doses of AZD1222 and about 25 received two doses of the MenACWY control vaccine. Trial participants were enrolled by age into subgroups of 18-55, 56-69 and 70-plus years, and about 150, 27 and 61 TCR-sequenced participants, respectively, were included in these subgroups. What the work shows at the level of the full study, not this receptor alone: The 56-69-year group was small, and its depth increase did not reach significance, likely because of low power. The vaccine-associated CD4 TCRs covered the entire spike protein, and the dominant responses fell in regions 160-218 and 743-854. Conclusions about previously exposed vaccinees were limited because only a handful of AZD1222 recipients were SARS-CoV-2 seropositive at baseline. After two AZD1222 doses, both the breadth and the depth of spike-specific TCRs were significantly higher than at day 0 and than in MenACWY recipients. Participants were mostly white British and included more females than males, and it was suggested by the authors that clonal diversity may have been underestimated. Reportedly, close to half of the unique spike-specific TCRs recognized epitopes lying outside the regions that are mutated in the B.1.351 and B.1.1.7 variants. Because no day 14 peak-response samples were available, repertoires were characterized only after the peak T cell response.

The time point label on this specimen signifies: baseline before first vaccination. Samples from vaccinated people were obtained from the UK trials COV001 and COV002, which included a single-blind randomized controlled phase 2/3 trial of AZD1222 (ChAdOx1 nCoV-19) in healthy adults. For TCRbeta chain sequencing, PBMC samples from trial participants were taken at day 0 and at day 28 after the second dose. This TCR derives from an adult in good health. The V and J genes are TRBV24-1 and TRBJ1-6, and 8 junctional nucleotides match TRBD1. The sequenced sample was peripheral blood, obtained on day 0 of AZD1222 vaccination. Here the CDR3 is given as CATSYRTGPYNSPLHF. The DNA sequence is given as TGTGCCACCAGCTACAGGACAGGGCCTTATAATTCACCCCTCCACTTT.